This T cell receptor beta chain was found in a study of blood T cell repertoires in COVID-19. Study overall: Samples came from the United States, Italy and Spain, spanning acute and convalescent COVID-19.

CDR1 is SGHDN, CDR2 FVKESK, per germline. Deletions cut 4 bases from V and 8 bases from J, with 14 bases between. The CDR3 has 13 residues. Seattle patients were enrolled during active infection and followed longitudinally. In the original workflow: Estimation of nucleated cell counts relied on the amplification of reference gene primers. Produced via immunoSEQ multiplex PCR; TCRdb's table is partial and in-frame only. V, J and clone size reflect that table, while D and trimming were determined from the DNA. The table shows 150,000 to 200,000 clones, with around four fifths occurring only once. This chain joins TRBV14 and TRBJ1-2; D call uncertain. The source is a woman in her 70s with COVID-19, enrolled during active disease. Sequenced: peripheral blood. CDR3 loop: CASSRRAGFGYTF. The CDR3 DNA reads TGTGCCAGCAGCCGAAGGGCGGGGTTCGGCTACACCTTC. Full variable domain (remainder filled in from reference TRBV14 and TRBJ1-2): EAGVTQFPSHSVIEKGQTVTLRCDPISGHDNLYWYRRVMGKEIKFLLHFVKESKQDESGMPNNRFLAERTGGTYSTLKVQPAELEDSGVYFCASSRRAGFGYTFGSGTRLTVV.